This T cell receptor (beta chain) appears in the sequencing data of a study of T cells in Graves' hyperthyroidism and ophthalmopathy. Whole-study findings and limits: Median prediction lead before ophthalmopathy onset was around 6.9 months with the model. Ophthalmopathy stood apart from stable hyperthyroidism in a 13 V-J model.

This clonotype came up many times. Antigen specificity is unknown. Calling Graves' hyperthyroidism stable meant ophthalmopathy did not progress within 18 months. The PBMCs had their origin in roughly 10 ml of fresh peripheral blood. RNA transcripts served as the template for amplifying TCR beta CDR3 regions. TCR CDR3 underwent first-round RT-PCR with the HTBI primer set. TCRdb redid the calling of the multiplex PCR reads with MiXCR, one entry per CDR3 protein. The data contain approximately 380,000 distinct CDR3 sequences, 15% to 20% of them singletons. Between the trimmed V and J ends, which lost 1 base and 5 bases, there was a span of 17 bases. This CDR3 region has 16 residues. Per germline, CDR1 LNHNV and CDR2 YYDKDF (reference sequence).

V gene TRBV15 combines with J gene TRBJ2-5; TRBD1 or TRBD2 may be the D gene (5 bases each). The TCR was taken from a woman between 18 and 30 years old with Graves' hyperthyroidism. What was sequenced was blood. DNA for the CDR3: TGTGCCACCAGCAGAGGAACCTGGGACGGCGGGGAGACCCAGTACTTC. This codes for CATSRGTWDGGETQYF.